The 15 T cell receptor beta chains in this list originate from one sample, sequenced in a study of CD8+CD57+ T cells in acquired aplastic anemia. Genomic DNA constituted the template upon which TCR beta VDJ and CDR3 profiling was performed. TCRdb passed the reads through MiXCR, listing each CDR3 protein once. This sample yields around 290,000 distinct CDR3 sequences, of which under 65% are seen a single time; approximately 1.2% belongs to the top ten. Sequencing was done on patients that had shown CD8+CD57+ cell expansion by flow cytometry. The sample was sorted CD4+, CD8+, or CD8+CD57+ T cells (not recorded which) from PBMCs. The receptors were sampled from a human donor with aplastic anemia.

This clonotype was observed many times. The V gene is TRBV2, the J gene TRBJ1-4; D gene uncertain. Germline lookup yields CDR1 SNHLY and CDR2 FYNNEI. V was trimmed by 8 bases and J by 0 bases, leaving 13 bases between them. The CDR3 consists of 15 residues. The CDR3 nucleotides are TGTGCCAGCCAAAAGGAGGGCGCAACTAATGAAAAACTGTTTTTT. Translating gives CASQKEGATNEKLFF.

The CDR3 DNA is TGTGCCAGCAGCCTCAGGGTTAGGGGCACAGATACGCAGTATTTT. It specifies CASSLRVRGTDTQYF. The rearrangement uses TRBV7-8 and TRBJ2-3; possible D gene TRBD1, 5 bases. The CDR3 length is 15 residues. The V end lost 5 bases, the J end lost 1 base, and 13 bases lay between the germline ends. CDR1 is SGHVS, CDR2 FQNEAQ, per germline.

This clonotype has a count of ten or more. The CDR3 DNA reads as TGTGCCAGCAGCTTGAGAGGAGTTGGCTACACCTTC. Its protein is CASSLRGVGYTF. V gene TRBV13 combines with J gene TRBJ1-2; the D is unclear. Germline V gene data show CDR1 as PRHDT and CDR2 as FYEKMQ (reference sequence). Trimming removed 3 bases from V and 7 bases from J, with 9 bases in between. CDR3 length: 12 amino acids.

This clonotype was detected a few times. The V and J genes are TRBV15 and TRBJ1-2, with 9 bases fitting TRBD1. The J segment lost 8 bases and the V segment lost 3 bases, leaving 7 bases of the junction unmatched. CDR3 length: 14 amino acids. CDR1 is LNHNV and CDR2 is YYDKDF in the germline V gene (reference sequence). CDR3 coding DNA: TGTGCCACCAGCAGTCGTCGGACAGGGGAAGGCTACACCTTC. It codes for CATSSRRTGEGYTF. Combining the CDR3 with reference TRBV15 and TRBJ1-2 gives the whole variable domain DAMVIQNPRYQVTQFGKPVTLSCSQTLNHNVMYWYQQKSSQAPKLLFHYYDKDFNNEADTPDNFQSRRPNTSFCFLDIRSPGLGDTAMYLCATSSRRTGEGYTFGSGTRLTVV.

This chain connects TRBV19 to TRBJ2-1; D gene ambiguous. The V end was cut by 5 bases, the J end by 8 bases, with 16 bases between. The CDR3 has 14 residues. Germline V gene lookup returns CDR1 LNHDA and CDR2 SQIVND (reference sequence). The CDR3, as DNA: TGTGCCAGTAGTGAATTCGCCGGGTCTCATGAGCAGTTCTTC. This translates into CASSEFAGSHEQFF.

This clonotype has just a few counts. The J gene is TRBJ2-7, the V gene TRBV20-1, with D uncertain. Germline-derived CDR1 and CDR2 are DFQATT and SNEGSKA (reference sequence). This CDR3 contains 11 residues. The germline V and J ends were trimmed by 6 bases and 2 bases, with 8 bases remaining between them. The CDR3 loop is CSAPDPYEQYF. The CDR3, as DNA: TGCAGTGCCCCGGACCCCTACGAGCAGTACTTC.

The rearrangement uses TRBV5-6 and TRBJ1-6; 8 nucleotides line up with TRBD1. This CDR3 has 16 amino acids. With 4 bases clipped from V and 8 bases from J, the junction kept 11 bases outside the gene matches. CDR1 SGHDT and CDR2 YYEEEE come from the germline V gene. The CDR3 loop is CASSPRRAGGYSPLHF. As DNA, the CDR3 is TGTGCCAGCAGCCCCCGGCGGGCAGGGGGCTATTCACCCCTCCACTTT. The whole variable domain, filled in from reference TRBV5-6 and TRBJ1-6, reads DAGVTQSPTHLIKTRGQQVTLRCSPKSGHDTVSWYQQALGQGPQFIFQYYEEEERQRGNFPDRFSGHQFPNYSSELNVNALLLGDSALYLCASSPRRAGGYSPLHFGNGTRLTVT.

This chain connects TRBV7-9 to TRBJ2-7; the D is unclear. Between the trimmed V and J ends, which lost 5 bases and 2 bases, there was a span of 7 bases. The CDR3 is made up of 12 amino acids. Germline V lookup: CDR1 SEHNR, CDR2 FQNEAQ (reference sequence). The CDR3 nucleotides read TGTGCCAGCAGCCACTCCGCCTACGAGCAGTACTTC. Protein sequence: CASSHSAYEQYF.

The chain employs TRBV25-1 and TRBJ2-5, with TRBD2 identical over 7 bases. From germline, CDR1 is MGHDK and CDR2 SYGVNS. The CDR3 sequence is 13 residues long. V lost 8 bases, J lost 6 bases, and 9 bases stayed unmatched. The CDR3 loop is CASREGGSQTQYF. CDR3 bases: TGTGCCAGCCGCGAGGGAGGGAGTCAGACCCAGTACTTC.

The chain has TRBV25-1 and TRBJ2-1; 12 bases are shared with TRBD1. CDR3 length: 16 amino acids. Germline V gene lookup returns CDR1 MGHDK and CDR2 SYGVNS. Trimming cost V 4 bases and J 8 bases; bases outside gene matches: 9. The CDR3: CASSAGQGASLDEQFF. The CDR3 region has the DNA TGTGCCAGCAGTGCGGGACAGGGGGCAAGTTTGGATGAGCAGTTCTTC. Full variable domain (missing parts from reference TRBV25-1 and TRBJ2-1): EADIYQTPRYLVIGTGKKITLECSQTMGHDKMYWYQQDPGMELHLIHYSYGVNSTEKGDLSSESTVSRIRTEHFPLTLESARPSHTSQYLCASSAGQGASLDEQFFGPGTRLTVL.

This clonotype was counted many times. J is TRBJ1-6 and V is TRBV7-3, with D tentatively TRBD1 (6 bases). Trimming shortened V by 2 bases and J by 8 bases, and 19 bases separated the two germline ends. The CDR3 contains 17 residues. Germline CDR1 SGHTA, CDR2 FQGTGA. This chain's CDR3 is CASSLGGRGASDSPLHF. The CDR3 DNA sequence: TGTGCCAGCAGCTTAGGGGGGCGGGGGGCGTCCGATTCACCCCTCCACTTT.

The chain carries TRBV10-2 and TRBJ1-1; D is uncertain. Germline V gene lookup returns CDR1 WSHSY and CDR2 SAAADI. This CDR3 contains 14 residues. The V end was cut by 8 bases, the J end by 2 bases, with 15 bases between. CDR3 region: CASCPTLANTEAFF. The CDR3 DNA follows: TGCGCCAGCTGCCCGACCCTTGCAAACACTGAAGCTTTCTTT.

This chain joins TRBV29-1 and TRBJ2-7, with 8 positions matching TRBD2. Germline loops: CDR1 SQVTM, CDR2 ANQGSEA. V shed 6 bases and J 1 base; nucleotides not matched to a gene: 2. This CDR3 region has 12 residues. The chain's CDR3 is CSVLAASYEQYF. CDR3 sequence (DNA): TGCAGCGTACTAGCGGCTTCCTACGAGCAGTACTTC.

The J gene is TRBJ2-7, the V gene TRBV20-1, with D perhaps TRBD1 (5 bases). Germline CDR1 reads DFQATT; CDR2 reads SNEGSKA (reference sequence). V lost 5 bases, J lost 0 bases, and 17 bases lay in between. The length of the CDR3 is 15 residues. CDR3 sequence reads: CSASKTRQSSYEQYF. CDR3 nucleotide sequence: TGCAGTGCTTCAAAGACCCGACAGAGCTCCTACGAGCAGTACTTC.

The CDR3 protein is CASSSLAGGKETQYF. DNA of the CDR3: TGTGCCAGTAGCTCCCTAGCGGGGGGTAAGGAGACCCAGTACTTC. J is TRBJ2-5 and V is TRBV19, with 11 positions matching TRBD2. CDR3 length: 15 residues. Germline V gives CDR1 LNHDA, CDR2 SQIVND (reference sequence). Trimming at V came to 6 bases and at J to 5 bases, leaving 8 bases not matched to a gene.